Listed below are T cell receptor beta chains from one sample, sequenced in a study of blood T cell repertoires in COVID-19. Only in-frame clones appear in the TCRdb table, and some are missing; sequencing was by immunoSEQ multiplex PCR. The table shows roughly 20,000 clones, with around 86% occurring only once. Sequencing was done on a sample of peripheral blood. The receptors come from a human donor in a cohort sampled during active COVID-19. CDR3s include the opening cysteine and the closing phenylalanine or tryptophan. A D gene is named only where the DNA matches it firmly. Where a row states a size, it is once, few, many or the class of an expanded clone; other rows omit it.

CASSQVSDTYNEQFF	TGCGCCAGCAGCCAGGTTAGCGACACCTACAATGAGCAGTTCTTC	NA	TRBV4-1	NA	TRBJ2-1
CASSLARGYEQYF	TGTGCCAGCAGCTTAGCCAGGGGCTACGAGCAGTACTTC	NA	TRBV7-6	NA	TRBJ2-7
CASSRGQGIYGYTF	TGTGCCAGCAGCAGAGGACAGGGGATATATGGCTACACCTTC	TRBD1	TRBV28	NA	TRBJ1-2
CAGRTGGNSGNTIYF	TGTGCCGGACGGACAGGGGGTAACTCTGGAAACACCATATATTTT	TRBD1	TRBV28	NA	TRBJ1-3
CASSPPGTGIISGYTF	TGTGCCAGCAGTCCCCCTGGGACAGGGATAATCTCTGGCTACACCTTC	TRBD1	TRBV28	once	TRBJ1-2
CASSPTGTLTEAFF	TGCGCCAGCAGCCCTACTGGGACACTCACTGAAGCTTTCTTT	NA	TRBV4-1	few	TRBJ1-1
CASSYFYRAYEQYF	TGTGCCAGCAGTTACTTCTACAGGGCCTACGAGCAGTACTTC	NA	TRBV6-2/TRBV6-3	NA	TRBJ2-7
CSATNQETQYF	TGCAGCGCTACAAACCAAGAGACCCAGTACTTC	NA	TRBV29-1	NA	TRBJ2-5
CASSLVAGGGHEQYF	TGTGCCAGCAGCTTGGTCGCCGGAGGAGGACACGAGCAGTACTTC	NA	TRBV5-6	NA	TRBJ2-7
CASENFKYEQYF	TGTGCCAGCGAAAACTTTAAGTACGAGCAGTACTTC	NA	TRBV6-4	NA	TRBJ2-7
CASSLPSGRASYNEQFF	TGCGCCAGCAGCTTGCCAAGCGGGAGGGCCTCCTACAATGAGCAGTTCTTC	TRBD2	TRBV5-1	NA	TRBJ2-1
CASRRQGLAGVRDTQYF	TGTGCCAGCAGACGACAAGGACTAGCGGGAGTCCGTGATACGCAGTATTTT	TRBD2	TRBV11-2	NA	TRBJ2-3
CASSLEGLVETQYF	TGCGCCAGCAGCTTGGAGGGACTAGTGGAGACCCAGTACTTC	TRBD2	TRBV5-1	NA	TRBJ2-5
CASSLRGRGDYGYTF	TGTGCCAGCAGCTTAAGGGGCCGGGGGGACTATGGCTACACCTTC	NA	TRBV7-3	NA	TRBJ1-2
CAIRRDRSTYEQYF	TGCGCCATTCGAAGGGACAGGTCGACCTACGAGCAGTACTTC	TRBD1	TRBV5-1	NA	TRBJ2-7
CASSLNPGLGGAYEQYF	TGTGCCAGCAGCTTAAACCCGGGACTAGGGGGGGCGTACGAGCAGTACTTC	TRBD2	TRBV7-2	NA	TRBJ2-7
CASSRGPYGYTF	TGTGCCAGCAGCAGGGGGCCCTATGGCTACACCTTC	TRBD1	TRBV6-5	NA	TRBJ1-2
CASSERLAGNFYNEQFF	TGTGCCAGCAGTGAAAGACTAGCGGGAAATTTCTACAATGAGCAGTTCTTC	TRBD2	TRBV2	NA	TRBJ2-1
CASSLVLADMTRETQYF	TGCGCCAGCAGCTTGGTTCTAGCGGATATGACGCGGGAGACCCAGTACTTC	TRBD2	TRBV5-1	NA	TRBJ2-5
CASSQRSLPYSPLHF	TGTGCCAGCAGCCAAAGATCCCTACCATATTCACCCCTCCACTTT	NA	TRBV14	NA	TRBJ1-6
CASSQAPMTGQALGTYGYTF	TGCGCCAGCAGCCAAGCTCCTATGACAGGACAGGCCTTAGGAACCTATGGCTACACCTTC	TRBD1	TRBV4-1	NA	TRBJ1-2
CASSDGGSYNSPLHF	TGTGCCAGCAGCGACGGGGGATCCTATAATTCACCCCTCCACTTT	NA	TRBV28	NA	TRBJ1-6
CASSQFGVHNEQFF	TGTGCCAGCAGCCAATTCGGAGTCCACAATGAGCAGTTCTTC	NA	TRBV14	NA	TRBJ2-1
CASSRTSESRFYEQFF	TGTGCCAGCAGCCGGACTAGCGAGAGCCGCTTTTATGAGCAGTTCTTC	TRBD2	TRBV3-1/TRBV3-2	NA	TRBJ2-1
CATSRDLGVNTEAFF	TGTGCCACCAGCAGAGATCTAGGGGTGAACACTGAAGCTTTCTTT	NA	TRBV15	NA	TRBJ1-1
CASSRGTVVYEQYF	TGTGCCAGCAGCCGGGGGACAGTTGTGTACGAGCAGTACTTC	TRBD1	TRBV3-1/TRBV3-2	NA	TRBJ2-7
CASKELAGDYEQYF	TGTGCCAGTAAGGAACTAGCCGGGGACTACGAGCAGTACTTC	NA	TRBV19	NA	TRBJ2-7
CASSLLAGDTQYF	TGTGCCAGCAGTTTACTAGCGGGAGATACGCAGTATTTT	TRBD2	TRBV6-5	NA	TRBJ2-3
CASSGGQRNTGELFF	TGTGCCAGCAGTGGGGGACAGCGGAACACCGGGGAGCTGTTTTTT	TRBD1	TRBV6-6	once	TRBJ2-2
CSAEGLGNEQFF	TGCAGCGCCGAAGGACTGGGTAATGAGCAGTTCTTC	NA	TRBV29-1	NA	TRBJ2-1
CASSEDSQRSEKLFF	TGTGCCAGCAGCGAGGACAGTCAACGTAGTGAAAAACTGTTTTTT	NA	TRBV5-4	NA	TRBJ1-4
CASSSSPGQGNTEAFF	TGCGCCAGCAGCTCCTCACCGGGACAGGGGAACACTGAAGCTTTCTTT	TRBD1	TRBV5-1	NA	TRBJ1-1
CASASGNTGELFF	TGTGCCAGCGCGTCGGGGAACACCGGGGAGCTGTTTTTT	NA	TRBV6-5	NA	TRBJ2-2
CSSSGTGVYNEQFF	TGCAGCTCCTCCGGGACAGGGGTCTACAATGAGCAGTTCTTC	TRBD1	TRBV29-1	NA	TRBJ2-1
CASSGTGSNQPQHF	TGTGCCAGCAGCGGGACAGGGAGCAATCAGCCCCAGCATTTT	TRBD1	TRBV5-5	few	TRBJ1-5
CASSKTSGRALETQYF	TGTGCCAGCAGCAAAACTAGCGGGAGGGCCCTAGAGACCCAGTACTTC	TRBD2	TRBV11-2	NA	TRBJ2-5
CASSVGGTSGSSYNEQFF	TGTGCCAGCAGCGTAGGGGGGACTAGCGGGAGCTCCTACAATGAGCAGTTCTTC	TRBD2	TRBV9	once	TRBJ2-1
CASSPPDRGKETQYF	TGTGCCAGCTCACCCCCGGACAGGGGAAAAGAGACCCAGTACTTC	TRBD1	TRBV18	NA	TRBJ2-5
CASSARSGTGGSGELFF	TGTGCCAGCAGTGCGCGATCCGGGACAGGGGGTTCCGGGGAGCTGTTTTTT	TRBD1	TRBV6-1	NA	TRBJ2-2
CASSPGGYPYEQYF	TGTGCCAGCAGCCCCGGGGGGTACCCTTACGAGCAGTACTTC	TRBD2	TRBV7-9	NA	TRBJ2-7
CASSEGQEYNEQYF	TGTGCCAGCAGTGAGGGGCAGGAGTACAACGAGCAGTACTTC	NA	TRBV2	large	TRBJ2-7
CATSRDAAGEMRQYF	TGTGCCACCAGCAGAGATGCAGCGGGAGAAATGAGGCAGTACTTC	TRBD2	TRBV15	NA	TRBJ2-7
CASTGYGRRFSYEQYF	TGTGCCAGCACTGGTTACGGGAGACGATTCTCCTACGAGCAGTACTTC	NA	TRBV28	NA	TRBJ2-7
CAWSPGRDTQYF	TGTGCCTGGAGCCCGGGGAGGGATACGCAGTATTTT	NA	TRBV30	NA	TRBJ2-3
CASSLHVTSGRDEQYF	TGTGCCAGCAGCTTGCACGTCACTAGCGGGAGGGACGAGCAGTACTTC	TRBD2	TRBV7-2	once	TRBJ2-7
CASSLRRDNSPLHF	TGCGCCAGCAGCTTGAGACGGGATAATTCACCCCTCCACTTT	NA	TRBV5-1	NA	TRBJ1-6
CAISGDTDTQYF	TGTGCCATCAGTGGCGACACAGATACGCAGTATTTT	NA	TRBV10-3	NA	TRBJ2-3
CASSGVGLTNTEAFF	TGTGCCAGCAGCGGGGTGGGACTTACGAACACTGAAGCTTTCTTT	NA	TRBV9	NA	TRBJ1-1
CASSGTGQVRETQYF	TGTGCCAGCAGCGGAACGGGACAAGTAAGGGAGACCCAGTACTTC	NA	TRBV5-6	NA	TRBJ2-5
CASSPTGGRYGYTF	TGTGCCAGCAGTCCTACAGGGGGCCGGTATGGCTACACCTTC	TRBD1	TRBV7-2	few	TRBJ1-2
CASSLAPTSTYNEQFF	TGTGCCAGCAGCTTAGCCCCTACTTCTACCTACAATGAGCAGTTCTTC	NA	TRBV7-6	NA	TRBJ2-1
CASSLGVGFSQETQYF	TGCGCCAGCAGCTTGGGTGTGGGCTTTTCGCAAGAGACCCAGTACTTC	NA	TRBV5-1	NA	TRBJ2-5
CASQGTSGNTIYF	TGTGCCAGCCAGGGGACCTCTGGAAACACCATATATTTT	NA	TRBV18	NA	TRBJ1-3
CASILDGVGGYTF	TGTGCCAGCATCCTCGACGGAGTTGGTGGCTACACCTTC	NA	TRBV2	NA	TRBJ1-2
CASTPRESGMETQYF	TGTGCCAGCACCCCGCGGGAGTCTGGGATGGAGACCCAGTACTTC	TRBD2	TRBV7-8	NA	TRBJ2-5
CASSQLGGNTDTQYF	TGTGCCAGCAGCCAACTCGGAGGGAACACAGATACGCAGTATTTT	NA	TRBV3-1/TRBV3-2	NA	TRBJ2-3
CASSRGPGGTEAFF	TGTGCCAGCAGCCGGGGACCGGGGGGCACTGAAGCTTTCTTT	NA	TRBV6-5	NA	TRBJ1-1
CASSLDRGQPQHF	TGTGCCAGCAGCTTAGATCGTGGCCAGCCCCAGCATTTT	NA	TRBV11-2	NA	TRBJ1-5
CASSPETATNEKLFF	TGTGCCAGCAGCCCAGAGACTGCAACTAATGAAAAACTGTTTTTT	NA	TRBV7-9	NA	TRBJ1-4
CASSPAASGGAQYF	TGTGCCAGCAGCCCGGCGGCTAGCGGTGGCGCCCAGTACTTC	TRBD2	TRBV7-9	NA	TRBJ2-5